A single sample is the source of the 10 T cell receptor beta chains below, sequenced in a study of blood T cells in healthy people across ages. For the second PCR, which ran for roughly 7 to 11 cycles, a sample-barcoded 5' primer and a J-beta primer mix were used. TCRdb re-derived calls from the 5' RACE reads in MiXCR, one entry per CDR3 protein. This table has roughly 800,000 distinct CDR3 sequences, 25% appearing once. The same data also contributed to another study, on T cells of mothers and their children.

What was sequenced was blood. Every receptor here comes from a boy aged 5-17 years in good health.

This clonotype has just a few counts. The V and J genes are TRBV14 and TRBJ2-5; D call uncertain. CDR1 SGHDN and CDR2 FVKESK come from the germline V gene. The CDR3 contains 14 residues. The V gene lost 2 bases and the J gene lost 3 bases, with 10 bases spanning the gap. CDR3 coding DNA: TGTGCCAGCAGCCAATGGGCGGATGAAGAGACCCAGTACTTC. Protein sequence: CASSQWADEETQYF.

This clonotype has only a few counts. The chain couples TRBV4-2 to TRBJ2-1; tentatively, D is TRBD2 (5 bases). The CDR3 has 14 residues. Germline V CDR1 and CDR2: LGHNA, YNFKEQ. Between the trimmed V and J ends, which lost 0 bases and 8 bases, there was a span of 11 bases. The CDR3 nucleotides are TGTGCCAGCAGCCAAGAGGGGAGCGTCCATGAGCAGTTCTTC. Its protein is CASSQEGSVHEQFF.

This clonotype showed up just once. The chain has TRBV20-1 and TRBJ1-1, with 7 bases matching TRBD1. CDR3 size: 16 residues. CDR1 is DFQATT, CDR2 SNEGSKA, per germline (reference sequence). V lost 5 bases to trimming and J lost 0 bases; unmatched junction nucleotides: 12. In DNA, the CDR3 is TGCAGTGCTGCGGCCGGGACAGCGATCATGAACACTGAAGCTTTCTTT. Translation gives CSAAAGTAIMNTEAFF.

The V and J genes are TRBV29-1 and TRBJ2-7; weak D call: TRBD1 (6 bases). Per the germline V gene, CDR1 is SQVTM and CDR2 is ANQGSEA. Deletions cut 2 bases from V and 3 bases from J, with 11 bases between. This CDR3 is built from 13 residues. CDR3 protein: CSVEMDSDYEQYF. Here the CDR3 DNA reads TGCAGCGTTGAAATGGACAGCGACTACGAGCAGTACTTC.

The chain has TRBV29-1 and TRBJ2-7, with 7 nucleotides matching TRBD1. Per germline, CDR1 SQVTM and CDR2 ANQGSEA. After removal of 7 bases from V and 5 bases from J, the junction contained 8 bases not matched to a gene. The CDR3 runs to 12 residues. The CDR3 loop reads CSGGETGNEQYF. DNA of the CDR3: TGCAGCGGAGGAGAGACAGGGAACGAGCAGTACTTC.

This chain links TRBV10-3 with TRBJ1-2, with a possible D match to TRBD1 (6 bases). Germline V gene lookup returns CDR1 ENHRY and CDR2 SYGVKD. CDR3 length: 15 amino acids. V lost 6 bases, J lost 2 bases, and 16 bases lay in between. DNA for the CDR3: TGTGCCATCAGAGGGACACGGGATGAGAACTATGGCTACACCTTC. Protein sequence: CAIRGTRDENYGYTF.

This clonotype was observed a few times. The chain links TRBV20-1 to TRBJ1-2; D perhaps matches TRBD1 (6 bases). Germline CDR1 is DFQATT and CDR2 is SNEGSKA (reference sequence). V lost 6 bases and J lost 6, with 17 bases in between. The CDR3 sequence is 13 residues long. CDR3 DNA: TGCAGTGCAACCGAGGGACACCTGGATGGCTACACCTTC. Amino acid sequence: CSATEGHLDGYTF.

This clonotype appeared a few times. The V and J genes are TRBV21-1 and TRBJ2-7; the table names TRBD1, a call not compared with the DNA. TRBV21-1 is given as a pseudogene. The CDR3 consists of 15 residues. CDR3 nucleotide sequence: TGTGCCAGCAGCAAAGCAGGGGGCGAGTCCTACGAGCAGTACTTC. It specifies CASSKAGGESYEQYF.

The V gene is TRBV5-1, the J gene TRBJ2-1, with D unresolved. This CDR3 is 12 amino acids long. In germline, CDR1 is SGHRS, CDR2 YFSETQ. Trimming removed 4 bases at V and 12 bases at J, with 14 bases between. CDR3 amino acids: CASSPDLRSQFF. The CDR3 nucleotides read TGCGCCAGCAGCCCAGATTTACGCTCGCAGTTCTTC.

The V call is TRBV7-9, the J call TRBJ2-5, with 10 bases that match TRBD1. The CDR3 spans 15 residues. Germline loops: CDR1 SEHNR, CDR2 FQNEAQ (reference sequence). V lost 3 bases to trimming and J lost 4 bases; unmatched junction nucleotides: 5. The CDR3 bases are TGTGCCAGCAGCTTCACCGGGACAGGGGCAGAGACCCAGTACTTC. As protein: CASSFTGTGAETQYF.